This T cell receptor (beta chain) was recovered during a study of read filtering for tumor transcriptome and immune sequencing. This clonotype was observed at least ten times. The library was built from about 400 ng RNA with molecular barcoded adaptors for alpha/delta and beta/gamma chains. One entry per CDR3 protein, called by TCRdb with MiXCR from the reads. The table has 60,000 or so distinct CDR3 sequences, around 19% seen once. The sample was a population of CD138-negative cells sorted from bone marrow. The sequence came from a donor aged 40 or older with multiple myeloma.

The DNA for the CDR3 is TGTGCCAGCAGGGACAGGGTCTTTTACGAGCAGTACTTC. It is translated as CASRDRVFYEQYF. The chain couples TRBV28 to TRBJ2-7, with TRBD1 matching over 8 bases. Per germline, CDR1 MDHEN and CDR2 SYDVKM. This CDR3 is built from 13 residues. The ends lost 6 bases at V and 4 bases at J; junction bases unmatched: 5.